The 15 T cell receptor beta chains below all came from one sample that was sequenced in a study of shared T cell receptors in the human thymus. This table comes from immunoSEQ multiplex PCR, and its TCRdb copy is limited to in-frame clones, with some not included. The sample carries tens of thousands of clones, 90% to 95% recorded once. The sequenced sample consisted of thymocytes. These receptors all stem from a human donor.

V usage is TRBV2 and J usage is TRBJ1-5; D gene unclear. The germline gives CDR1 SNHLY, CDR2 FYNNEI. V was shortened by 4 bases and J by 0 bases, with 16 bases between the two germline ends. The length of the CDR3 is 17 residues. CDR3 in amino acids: CASSGSQATNSNQPQHF. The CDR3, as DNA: TGTGCCAGCAGTGGGTCGCAGGCCACCAATAGCAATCAGCCCCAGCATTTT.

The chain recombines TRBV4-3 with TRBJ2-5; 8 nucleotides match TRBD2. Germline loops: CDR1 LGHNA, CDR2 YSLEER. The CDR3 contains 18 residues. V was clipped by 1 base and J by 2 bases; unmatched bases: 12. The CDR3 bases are TGCGCCAGCAGCCAAGGGGAGTCCGCGGGGGGCCTGCAAGAGACCCAGTACTTC. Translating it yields CASSQGESAGGLQETQYF.

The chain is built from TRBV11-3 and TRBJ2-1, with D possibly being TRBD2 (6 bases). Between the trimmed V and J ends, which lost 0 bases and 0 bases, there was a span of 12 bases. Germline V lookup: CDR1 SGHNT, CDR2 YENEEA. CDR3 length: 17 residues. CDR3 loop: CASSLEVYGSSYNEQFF. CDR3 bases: TGTGCCAGCAGCTTAGAAGTATACGGGAGCTCCTACAATGAGCAGTTCTTC.

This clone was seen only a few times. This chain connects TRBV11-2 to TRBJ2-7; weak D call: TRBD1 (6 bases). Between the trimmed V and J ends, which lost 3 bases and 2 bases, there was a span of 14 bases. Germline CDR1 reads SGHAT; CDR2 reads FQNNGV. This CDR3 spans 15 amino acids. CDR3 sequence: CASSFRQAPTYEQYF. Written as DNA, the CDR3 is TGTGCCAGCAGCTTCAGACAGGCGCCAACCTACGAGCAGTACTTC. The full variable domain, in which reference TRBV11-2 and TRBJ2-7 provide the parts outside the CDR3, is EAGVAQSPRYKIIEKRQSVAFWCNPISGHATLYWYQQILGQGPKLLIQFQNNGVVDDSQLPKDRFSAERLKGVDSTLKIQPAKLEDSAVYLCASSFRQAPTYEQYFGPGTRLTVT.

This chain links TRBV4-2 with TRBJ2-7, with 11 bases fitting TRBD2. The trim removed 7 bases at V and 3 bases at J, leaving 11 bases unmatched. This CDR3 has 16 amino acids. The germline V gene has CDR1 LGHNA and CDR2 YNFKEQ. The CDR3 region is CASTRVIAGGLYEQYF. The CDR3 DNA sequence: TGTGCCAGCACGCGGGTTATAGCGGGGGGGCTCTACGAGCAGTACTTC.

CDR3 residues: CASSSNWGQGPKYSNQPQHF. CDR3 coding DNA: TGTGCCAGCAGCTCAAATTGGGGACAGGGGCCAAAATATAGCAATCAGCCCCAGCATTTT. The chain is built from TRBV7-6 and TRBJ1-5; 10 positions match TRBD1. The CDR3 contains 20 residues. V trimming: 4 bases; J trimming: 0 bases; junction bases outside the gene matches: 15. Germline loops: CDR1 SGHVS, CDR2 FNYEAQ.

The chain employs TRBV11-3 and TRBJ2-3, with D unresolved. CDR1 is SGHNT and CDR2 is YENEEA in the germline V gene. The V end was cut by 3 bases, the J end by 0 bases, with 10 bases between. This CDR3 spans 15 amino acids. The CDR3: CASSFHGRSTDTQYF. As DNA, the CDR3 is TGTGCCAGCAGCTTTCATGGCAGGAGCACAGATACGCAGTATTTT.

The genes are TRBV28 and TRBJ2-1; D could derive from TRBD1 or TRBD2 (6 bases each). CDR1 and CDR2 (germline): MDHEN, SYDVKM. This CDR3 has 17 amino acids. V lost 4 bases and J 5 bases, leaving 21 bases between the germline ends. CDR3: CASSSHGGRMRDNEQFF. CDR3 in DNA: TGTGCCAGCAGTTCCCATGGGGGGCGCATGCGAGACAATGAGCAGTTCTTC. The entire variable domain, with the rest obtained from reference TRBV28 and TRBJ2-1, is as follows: DVKVTQSSRYLVKRTGEKVFLECVQDMDHENMFWYRQDPGLGLRLIYFSYDVKMKEKGDIPEGYSVSREKKERFSLILESASTNQTSMYLCASSSHGGRMRDNEQFFGPGTRLTVL.

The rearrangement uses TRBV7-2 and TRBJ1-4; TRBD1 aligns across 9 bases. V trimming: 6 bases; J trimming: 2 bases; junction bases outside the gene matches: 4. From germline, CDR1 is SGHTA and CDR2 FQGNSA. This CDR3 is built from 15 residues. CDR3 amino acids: CASRTGGWTNEKLFF. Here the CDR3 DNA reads TGTGCCAGCAGGACAGGGGGTTGGACTAATGAAAAACTGTTTTTT.

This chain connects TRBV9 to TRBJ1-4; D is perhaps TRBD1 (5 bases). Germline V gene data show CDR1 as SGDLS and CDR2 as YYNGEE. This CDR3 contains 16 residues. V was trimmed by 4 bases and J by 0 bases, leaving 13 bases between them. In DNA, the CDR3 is TGTGCCAGCAGCCCAGGCGGGGGGACAACTAATGAAAAACTGTTTTTT. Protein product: CASSPGGGTTNEKLFF.

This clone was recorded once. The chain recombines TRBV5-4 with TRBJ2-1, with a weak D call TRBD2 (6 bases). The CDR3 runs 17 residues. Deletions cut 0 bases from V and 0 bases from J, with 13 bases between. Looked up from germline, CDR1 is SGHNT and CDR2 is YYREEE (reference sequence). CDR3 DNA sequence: TGTGCCAGCAGCTTGGAGTTGGGGGGTTGCTCCTACAATGAGCAGTTCTTC. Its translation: CASSLELGGCSYNEQFF.

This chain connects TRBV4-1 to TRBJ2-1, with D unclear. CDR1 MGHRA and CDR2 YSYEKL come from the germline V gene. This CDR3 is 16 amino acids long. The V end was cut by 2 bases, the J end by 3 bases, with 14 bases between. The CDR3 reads CASSQCVGSYYNEQFF. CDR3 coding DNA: TGCGCCAGCAGCCAATGTGTTGGTTCCTACTACAATGAGCAGTTCTTC.

The CDR3 sequence is CAWMFGQSGELFF. For the CDR3, the DNA is TGTGCCTGGATGTTTGGTCAATCCGGGGAGCTGTTTTTT. The chain joins TRBV30 to TRBJ2-2; D gene uncertain. Trimming removed 4 bases from V and 6 bases from J, with 12 bases in between. Looked up from germline, CDR1 is GTSNPN and CDR2 is SVGIG (reference sequence). There are 13 residues in the CDR3. The whole variable domain, filled in from reference TRBV30 and TRBJ2-2, reads SQTIHQWPATLVQPVGSPLSLECTVEGTSNPNLYWYRQAAGRGLQLLFYSVGIGQISSEVPQNLSASRPQDRQFILSSKKLLLSDSGFYLCAWMFGQSGELFFGEGSRLTVL.

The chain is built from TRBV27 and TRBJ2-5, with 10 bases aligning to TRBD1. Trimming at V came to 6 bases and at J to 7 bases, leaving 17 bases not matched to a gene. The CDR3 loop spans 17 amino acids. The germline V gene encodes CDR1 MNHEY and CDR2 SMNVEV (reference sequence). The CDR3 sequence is CASSQEGQGGNLGTQYF. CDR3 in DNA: TGTGCCAGCAGCCAGGAAGGACAGGGGGGGAACTTGGGGACCCAGTACTTC.

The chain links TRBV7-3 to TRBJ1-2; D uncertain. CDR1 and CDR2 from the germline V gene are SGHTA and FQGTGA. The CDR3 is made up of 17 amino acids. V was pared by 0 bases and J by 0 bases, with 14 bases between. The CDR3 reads CASSLTPVGNANYGYTF. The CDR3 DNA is TGTGCCAGCAGCTTAACGCCAGTGGGGAACGCTAACTATGGCTACACCTTC.